Listed below are T cell receptor beta chains from one sample, sequenced in a study of T cells in tumors after PD-1 blockade. Repertoires were generated with immunoSEQ multiplex PCR, while TCRdb's copy carries only in-frame clones and drops some. Here the sample spans some 47,000 clones, 79% being singletons. The sample in question was PBMCs, obtained before anti-PD-1 treatment. These receptors were taken from a human donor with basal cell carcinoma. Each CDR3 is given with its conserved first and last residue. D genes are given only for firm matches. Clone size is given for some rows only: seen once, a few or many times, or a class if the clone is expanded.

D	size	J	V	CDR3	DNA
TRBD1	NA	TRBJ1-6	TRBV5-5	CASSRQGVPNSPLHF	TGTGCCAGCAGCAGACAGGGGGTCCCTAATTCACCCCTCCACTTT
NA	NA	TRBJ1-3	TRBV27	CASSTGHSGNTIYF	TGTGCCAGCAGTACGGGCCACTCTGGAAACACCATATATTTT
NA	once	TRBJ2-7	TRBV5-1	CASSPGSLSYEQYF	TGCGCCAGCAGCCCAGGGTCTCTCTCCTACGAGCAGTACTTC
NA	NA	TRBJ2-3	TRBV28	CASGLTGRGTDTQYF	TGTGCCAGCGGGCTCACCGGTCGGGGCACAGATACGCAGTATTTT
TRBD1	NA	TRBJ1-2	TRBV12-3/TRBV12-4	CASSYRGDYGYTF	TGTGCCAGCAGTTACAGGGGCGACTATGGCTACACCTTC
NA	NA	TRBJ2-7	TRBV3-1/TRBV3-2	CASSQEGGGRYPYEQYF	TGTGCCAGCAGCCAAGAAGGAGGGGGGAGGTATCCCTACGAGCAGTACTTC
NA	NA	TRBJ2-1	TRBV2	CASSEGMGYNEQFF	TGTGCCAGCAGTGAGGGAATGGGTTACAATGAGCAGTTCTTC
NA	few	TRBJ1-2	TRBV28	CASSLSPGGYGYTF	TGTGCCAGCAGTTTATCCCCAGGAGGATATGGCTACACCTTC
NA	NA	TRBJ2-1	TRBV6-1	CASSEANGADSYNEQFF	TGTGCCAGCAGTGAAGCGAACGGGGCTGACTCCTACAATGAGCAGTTCTTC
NA	NA	TRBJ2-4	TRBV5-1	CASRTQGSGNIQYF	TGCGCCAGCAGAACACAGGGAAGCGGGAACATTCAGTACTTC
TRBD2	NA	TRBJ2-1	TRBV28	CASSTLAGGWDEQFF	TGTGCCAGCAGTACTCTAGCGGGAGGGTGGGATGAGCAGTTCTTC
TRBD1	once	TRBJ2-7	TRBV3-1/TRBV3-2	CASSRRQGGNEQYF	TGTGCCAGCAGCCGTAGACAGGGCGGAAACGAGCAGTACTTC
TRBD2	large	TRBJ2-2	TRBV7-3	CASSLTEGLAGNGELFF	TGTGCCAGCAGCTTAACGGAGGGACTAGCGGGGAACGGGGAGCTGTTTTTT
NA	few	TRBJ1-6	TRBV19	CASSGPSSYNSPLHF	TGTGCCAGTAGTGGACCGAGCTCCTATAATTCACCCCTCCACTTT
NA	NA	TRBJ1-1	TRBV2	CASRWDTEAFF	TGTGCCAGCAGGTGGGACACTGAAGCTTTCTTT
TRBD1	NA	TRBJ1-3	TRBV7-9	CASSGQGPLSGNTIYF	TGTGCCAGCAGCGGACAGGGGCCGCTCTCTGGAAACACCATATATTTT
TRBD1	NA	TRBJ1-3	TRBV28	CASSSNTPGTARNTIYF	TGTGCCAGCAGTTCCAATACGCCCGGGACAGCAAGAAACACCATATATTTT
TRBD1	NA	TRBJ1-1	TRBV9	CASSPRQGASEAFF	TGTGCCAGCAGCCCGAGACAGGGGGCCTCTGAAGCTTTCTTT
NA	once	TRBJ2-4	TRBV4-1	CASSQDLRGRDYAVAKNIQYF	TGCGCCAGCAGCCAAGATTTACGGGGGCGCGACTACGCGGTAGCCAAAAACATTCAGTACTTC
NA	NA	TRBJ1-5	TRBV10-3	CATRQSLSNQPQHF	TGTGCCACCAGACAGTCCCTTAGCAATCAGCCCCAGCATTTT
NA	NA	TRBJ1-4	TRBV5-1	CASSLGGQPNEKLFF	TGCGCCAGCAGCTTGGGTGGACAGCCAAATGAAAAACTGTTTTTT
NA	NA	TRBJ2-7	TRBV7-8	CASSLRVSYEQYF	TGTGCCAGCAGCCTGAGGGTATCCTACGAGCAGTACTTC
NA	NA	TRBJ1-2	TRBV5-5	CASTHWAGAYGYTF	TGTGCCAGCACCCATTGGGCAGGTGCCTATGGCTACACCTTC
NA	NA	TRBJ2-2	TRBV27	CASSFLGSGGELFF	TGTGCCAGCAGTTTCCTAGGCTCGGGCGGGGAGCTGTTTTTT
NA	few	TRBJ1-1	TRBV7-9	CASSPGTFMNTEAFF	TGTGCCAGCAGCCCCGGGACATTCATGAACACTGAAGCTTTCTTT
NA	NA	TRBJ1-1	TRBV6-5	CASSYSRRGGALKPLF	TGTGCCAGCAGTTACTCCCGCAGGGGCGGGGCACTGAAGCCCCTCTTT
NA	once	TRBJ2-2	TRBV2	CASTPTGVGGELFF	TGTGCCAGCACCCCGACGGGAGTTGGCGGGGAGCTGTTTTTT
TRBD1	NA	TRBJ2-7	TRBV5-1	CASSLGTRDRANEQYF	TGCGCCAGCAGCTTGGGAACTCGGGACAGGGCGAACGAGCAGTACTTC